A single sample is the source of the 8 T cell receptor beta chains below, sequenced in a study of neurological immune-mediated disorders. TCRdb analysed the 5' RACE reads with MiXCR anew, one entry per CDR3 protein. Among 80,000 to 85,000 distinct CDR3 sequences listed, around 2.6% were seen once. The sequenced sample was PBMCs. Receptor source: a woman in her twenties or thirties with multiple sclerosis.

This clonotype was picked up many times. V and J are TRBV19 and TRBJ2-5; tentatively, D is TRBD2 (6 bases). Looked up from germline, CDR1 is LNHDA and CDR2 is SQIVND (reference sequence). The V gene lost 5 bases and the J gene lost 5 bases, with 12 bases spanning the gap. This CDR3 spans 13 amino acids. CDR3 region: CASSVAAGETQYF. The CDR3 DNA sequence: TGTGCCAGTAGTGTGGCGGCGGGGGAGACCCAGTACTTC.

This clonotype turned up a few times. The CDR3 reads CASSHGDLMNTEAFF. In nucleotides, the CDR3 is TGCGCCAGCAGCCACGGGGACCTTATGAACACTGAAGCTTTCTTT. The chain has TRBV4-3 and TRBJ1-1; the D gene is possibly TRBD1 (5 bases). Per the germline V gene, CDR1 is LGHNA and CDR2 is YSLEER. This CDR3 region has 15 residues. V lost 3 bases and J lost 0, with 11 bases in between.

This clonotype was seen at least ten times. The chain combines TRBV29-1 with TRBJ2-5; TRBD2 agrees at 13 bases. The CDR3 is made up of 15 amino acids. CDR1 and CDR2 from the germline V gene are SQVTM and ANQGSEA. The CDR3 DNA sequence: TGCAGGATAGCCGGGACTAGCGGGACCCAAGAGACCCAGTACTTC. Encoded protein: CRIAGTSGTQETQYF.

Ten or more counts support this clonotype. The chain is built from TRBV5-5 and TRBJ1-1; no reliable D call. There are 14 residues in the CDR3. Germline CDR1 SGHKS, CDR2 YYEKEE (reference sequence). Between the trimmed V and J ends, which lost 0 bases and 1 base, there was a span of 7 bases. Here the CDR3 DNA reads TGTGCCAGCAGCTTGGACATTGAGAACACTGAAGCTTTCTTT. Amino acid sequence: CASSLDIENTEAFF. Full variable domain (rest looked up from reference TRBV5-5 and TRBJ1-1): DAGVTQSPTHLIKTRGQQVTLRCSPISGHKSVSWYQQVLGQGPQFIFQYYEKEERGRGNFPDRFSARQFPNYSSELNVNALLLGDSALYLCASSLDIENTEAFFGQGTRLTVV.

This clonotype appeared many times. This sequence joins TRBV12-3 or TRBV12-4 and TRBJ2-1; 10 bases align to TRBD2. J lost 12 bases, V lost 6 bases, and 14 bases had no gene match. This CDR3 region has 15 residues. The CDR3 region is CASSRLAGPLEGQFF. CDR3 bases: TGTGCCAGCAGCCGACTAGCGGGCCCGCTGGAGGGGCAGTTCTTC.

This clonotype was detected ten times or more. The V gene is TRBV27, the J gene TRBJ1-1; D not certain. CDR3 size: 13 residues. Germline CDR1 and CDR2: MNHEY and SMNVEV (reference sequence). V lost 7 bases to trimming and J lost 0 bases, with 9 bases between them. CDR3 sequence reads: CASISYMNTEAFF. The DNA for the CDR3 is TGTGCCAGCATTTCATACATGAACACTGAAGCTTTCTTT.

This clonotype appeared many times. CDR3 sequence: CASSLVSGTGGTGELFF. For the CDR3, the DNA is TGCGCCAGCAGCTTAGTTAGCGGGACCGGCGGCACCGGGGAGCTGTTTTTT. V usage is TRBV5-1 and J usage is TRBJ2-2; 8 bases match TRBD2. Germline V gene sequence: CDR1 SGHRS, CDR2 YFSETQ. The CDR3 has 17 amino acids. J gave up 4 bases and V 2 bases, and 10 bases lay outside the gene matches.

This clonotype was seen many times. The rearrangement links TRBV20-1 to TRBJ2-7; D is possibly TRBD2 (6 bases). Germline V gives CDR1 DFQATT, CDR2 SNEGSKA (reference sequence). With 6 bases removed from V and 3 bases from J, the gap between germline ends came to 12 bases. CDR3 length: 12 amino acids. The CDR3 protein is CSARDSHYEQYF. The CDR3 DNA reads as TGCAGTGCAAGGGACTCCCACTACGAGCAGTACTTC.